The 15 T cell receptor beta chains in this list originate from one sample, sequenced in a study of T cell repertoires in cytomegalovirus infection (dated by TCRdb to between 2018 and 2021). TCRdb records Illumina HiSeq 1500 as the sequencer. TCRdb reanalyzed the raw reads on its own, using fastp at Q25 for trimming and MiXCR for clone calling, and kept in-frame beta chains. Rows merge per CDR3 protein into single entries with the most common DNA and genes. This sample comprises tens of thousands of distinct CDR3 sequences, approximately 22% of them detected only once. The top ten clonotypes cover around 77% of the sample. These receptors lack a known antigen. What was sequenced was PBMCs, sequenced either directly or after in vitro stimulation (not recorded which). Receptors originate from a human donor in good health (CMV status not recorded). Some clones in this sample may be carry-over from other donors' samples.

The gene calls are TRBV11-1 and TRBJ1-1; 8 nucleotides agree with TRBD1. V lost 3 bases and J lost 0; bases outside the gene matches: 6. The CDR3 runs 16 residues. CDR1 and CDR2 from the germline V gene are SGHAT and FQDESV (reference sequence). The CDR3 loop is CASSFPRQGMNTEAFF. DNA for the CDR3: TGTGCCAGCAGCTTCCCTCGACAGGGGATGAACACTGAAGCTTTCTTT.

This clonotype was found many times. The chain is built from TRBV7-2 and TRBJ2-5; tentatively, D is TRBD2 (5 bases). CDR3 length: 16 amino acids. In germline, CDR1 is SGHTA, CDR2 FQGNSA. V lost 4 bases and J lost 2, with 17 bases in between. DNA of the CDR3: TGTGCCAGCAGCTCCGACCCTAACCCGGGGCAAGAGACCCAGTACTTC. Residues: CASSSDPNPGQETQYF.

The chain is built from TRBV12-5 and TRBJ2-1; 7 nucleotides line up with TRBD2. CDR1 and CDR2 (germline): LGHNT, FRNRAP. This CDR3 has 15 amino acids. The V segment lost 2 bases and the J segment 3 bases; nucleotides outside the gene matches: 4. In DNA form, the CDR3 reads TGTGCTAGTGGTTTGAATGGCGGGAGCTACAATGAGCAGTTCTTC. Its translation: CASGLNGGSYNEQFF.

This sequence joins TRBV20-1 and TRBJ2-5, with 8 bases matching TRBD2. The CDR3 is 14 amino acids. Trimming cost V 3 bases and J 2 bases; bases outside gene matches: 5. Germline V gives CDR1 DFQATT, CDR2 SNEGSKA (reference sequence). CDR3 amino acids: CSASVGRGQETQYF. The CDR3 DNA reads TGCAGTGCTAGTGTCGGGAGGGGGCAAGAGACCCAGTACTTC.

On this clonotype: This could be a read error, since a much larger clone is one nucleotide away. This chain links TRBV19 with TRBJ2-3; D is perhaps TRBD2 (6 bases). CDR1 is LNHDA, CDR2 SQIVND, per germline (reference sequence). Trimming stripped 4 bases from V and 1 base from J, with 18 bases between. The CDR3 loop spans 17 amino acids. The CDR3 DNA sequence: TGTGCCAGTAGTAGAGGCACTGGCGGGATTGGCACAGATACGCAGTATTTT. The encoded protein is CASSRGTGGIGTDTQYF.

This clonotype was counted only a few times. This rearrangement joins TRBV12-3 or TRBV12-4 to TRBJ1-4; D may be TRBD1 (6 bases). The CDR3 loop spans 14 amino acids. Trimming shortened V by 3 bases and J by 8 bases, and 13 bases separated the two germline ends. CDR3: CASSFGGPGEKLFF. CDR3 sequence (DNA): TGTGCCAGCAGTTTTGGGGGGCCGGGAGAAAAACTGTTTTTT.

The chain has TRBV15 and TRBJ2-2, with TRBD2 matching 10 bases. The CDR3 contains 15 residues. V shed 5 bases and J 7 bases; nucleotides not matched to a gene: 7. Germline assignment: CDR1 LNHNV and CDR2 YYDKDF (reference sequence). CDR3 sequence (DNA): TGTGCCACCAGCGGCAGCGGGAGGGCCGGCGGGGAGCTGTTTTTT. This sequence encodes CATSGSGRAGGELFF.

This clonotype was counted at least ten times. The rearrangement joins TRBV7-9 to TRBJ2-3; 8 nucleotides line up with TRBD1. The junction had 4 bases not matched to a gene; V was cut back by 5 bases and J by 0 bases. The CDR3 runs to 15 residues. The germline gives CDR1 SEHNR, CDR2 FQNEAQ (reference sequence). The CDR3 DNA reads TGTGCCAGCAGCCCCGGACAGGGCAGCACAGATACGCAGTATTTT. Its translation is CASSPGQGSTDTQYF.

The rearrangement uses TRBV5-1 and TRBJ1-1; D is unclear. This CDR3 has 13 residues. Germline V CDR1 and CDR2: SGHRS, YFSETQ. V lost 6 bases to trimming and J lost 0 bases, with 9 bases between them. The CDR3 sequence is CASTPNLNTEAFF. The DNA for the CDR3 is TGCGCCAGCACCCCGAATTTGAACACTGAAGCTTTCTTT.

This clonotype was seen only a few times. CDR3: CASSLWDSTYGYTF. The DNA for the CDR3 is TGTGCCAGCAGTTTATGGGACAGTACCTATGGCTACACCTTC. V is TRBV12-3 or TRBV12-4 and J is TRBJ1-2, with TRBD1 matching 7 bases. This CDR3 has 14 amino acids. Losses at the gene ends were 2 bases for V and 4 bases for J; bases not matched to a gene: 4.

This rearrangement joins TRBV20-1 to TRBJ2-2; possibly TRBD1 for D (5 bases). Germline V gene data show CDR1 as DFQATT and CDR2 as SNEGSKA (reference sequence). The CDR3 has 12 residues. Trimming removed 7 bases from V and 4 bases from J, with 10 bases in between. The CDR3 DNA reads as TGCAGTGGGACATACGGCACCGGGGAGCTGTTTTTT. This encodes CSGTYGTGELFF.

V gene TRBV20-1 combines with J gene TRBJ1-1; D unclear. From germline, CDR1 is DFQATT and CDR2 SNEGSKA (reference sequence). Trimming took 6 bases from V and 0 from J, leaving 14 bases between them. The CDR3 is 14 amino acids. The CDR3 nucleotides are TGCAGTGCCCGAAGTCCGGGAGTGAACACTGAAGCTTTCTTT. It specifies CSARSPGVNTEAFF.

In its sample, this clonotype was seen many times. The rearrangement uses TRBV7-2 and TRBJ2-5, with 7 nucleotides matching TRBD2. J lost 3 bases, V lost 5 bases, and 6 bases had no gene match. CDR3 length equals 14 residues. Per germline, CDR1 SGHTA and CDR2 FQGNSA. CDR3 DNA sequence: TGTGCCAGCAGCCCCCAAGCGGGAAAAGAGACCCAGTACTTC. Its protein is CASSPQAGKETQYF.

This clonotype was recorded many times. The chain is built from TRBV6-5 and TRBJ2-3; 9 nucleotides agree with TRBD1. CDR1 is MNHEY and CDR2 is SVGAGI in the germline V gene. CDR3 length: 16 amino acids. Trimming at V came to 2 bases and at J to 6 bases, leaving 9 bases not matched to a gene. The CDR3 spells CASSYSTGTGSDTQYF. The CDR3 region has the DNA TGTGCCAGCAGTTACAGTACCGGGACAGGGTCGGATACGCAGTATTTT.

This clonotype was counted only a few times. The chain joins TRBV29-1 to TRBJ1-1; D not resolved. V was trimmed by 4 bases and J by 4 bases, leaving 7 bases between them. Germline V gene data show CDR1 as SQVTM and CDR2 as ANQGSEA. The CDR3 extends over 11 amino acids. The chain's CDR3 is CSVGSSTEAFF. In nucleotides, the CDR3 is TGCAGCGTTGGGAGTAGCACTGAAGCTTTCTTT.